This T cell receptor beta chain is drawn from a study of shared clonotypes between healthy human individuals. Study-level findings and limits: Sampling involved blood alone; tissue repertoires likely differ. The study's rarefaction showed incomplete sorted-subset sequencing despite large depth. Non-shared clonotypes had lower generation probabilities than those shared by all four donors.

Trimming left V 3 bases short and J 7 bases short, with 9 bases between. The CDR3 length is 12 residues. Germline V gives CDR1 SGHAT, CDR2 FQNNGV. This clone was seen a handful of times. Its matching antigen is unknown. The repertoire was sequenced with immunoSEQ multiplex PCR; TCRdb's copy has only in-frame clones and lacks some. Here the sample spans under 2.5 million clones, approximately 90% being singletons. The study enrolled healthy HIV-negative adults without recent acute infections or vaccinations as donors. The sequence derives from a man aged 18 to 29 in good health. Some clones in this sample may be carry-over from other donors' samples. The chain employs TRBV11-2 and TRBJ1-1; D is possibly TRBD1 (6 bases). Material for sequencing was naive CD4+ T cells from PBMCs. Stated subset: CD45RA+ positively selected. The CDR3 DNA follows: TGTGCCAGCAGCTTCCACAGGGTTGAAGCTTTCTTT. The encoded protein is CASSFHRVEAFF.